The rows below give T cell receptor beta chains drawn from one sample of a study of T cell responses to AZD1222 COVID-19 vaccine. The protocol was immunoSEQ multiplex PCR, while the TCRdb copy is restricted to in-frame clones and leaves out a portion. The table shows some 110,000 clones, with 88% occurring only once. The sample here was peripheral blood, taken 28 days after the second AZD1222 dose. These receptors all stem from an adult who received the AZD1222 COVID-19 vaccine. Each CDR3 is given with its conserved first and last residue. The order of the fields is D gene, clone size, J gene, V gene, CDR3 protein, CDR3 DNA. D genes are given only for firm matches. Rows give clone size only sometimes, using once, few, many, or a class for an expanded clone.

d_gene: TRBD1
abundance: -
j_gene: TRBJ1-2
v_gene: TRBV19
CDR3aa: CASSTDRGAYGYTF
CDR3nt: TGTGCCAGTAGTACCGACAGGGGGGCCTATGGCTACACCTTC

d_gene: TRBD1
abundance: -
j_gene: TRBJ1-4
v_gene: TRBV4-2
CDR3aa: CASSQDGTGTNEKLFF
CDR3nt: TGTGCCAGCAGCCAAGATGGGACAGGAACTAATGAAAAACTGTTTTTT

d_gene: -
abundance: -
j_gene: TRBJ1-4
v_gene: TRBV18
CDR3aa: CASSPARDEKLFF
CDR3nt: TGTGCCAGCTCACCAGCCAGGGATGAAAAACTGTTTTTT

d_gene: -
abundance: -
j_gene: TRBJ1-1
v_gene: TRBV10-3
CDR3aa: CAISERVDANTEAFF
CDR3nt: TGTGCCATCAGTGAGAGAGTGGATGCGAACACTGAAGCTTTCTTT

d_gene: -
abundance: -
j_gene: TRBJ2-3
v_gene: TRBV9
CDR3aa: CASSVGGAPISTDTQYF
CDR3nt: TGTGCCAGCAGCGTAGGAGGTGCACCTATTAGCACAGATACGCAGTATTTT

d_gene: -
abundance: -
j_gene: TRBJ1-2
v_gene: TRBV19
CDR3aa: CASSIEYPGYNYGYTF
CDR3nt: TGTGCAAGTAGTATAGAATATCCAGGCTACAACTATGGCTACACCTTC

d_gene: -
abundance: -
j_gene: TRBJ2-1
v_gene: TRBV12-3/TRBV12-4
CDR3aa: CASSNERPEQFF
CDR3nt: TGTGCCAGCAGTAACGAGAGGCCGGAGCAGTTCTTC

d_gene: -
abundance: -
j_gene: TRBJ1-2
v_gene: TRBV28
CDR3aa: CASSSLGTGPPNYGYTF
CDR3nt: TGTGCCAGCAGTTCCCTTGGTACAGGCCCGCCTAACTATGGCTACACCTTC

d_gene: -
abundance: -
j_gene: TRBJ2-3
v_gene: TRBV6-2/TRBV6-3
CDR3aa: CASSYPARLTDTQYF
CDR3nt: TGTGCCAGCAGTTACCCGGCCAGACTCACAGATACGCAGTATTTT

d_gene: -
abundance: -
j_gene: TRBJ1-5
v_gene: TRBV10-1
CDR3aa: CASYQEGGMDNQPQHF
CDR3nt: TGCGCCAGCTACCAGGAAGGGGGGATGGACAATCAGCCCCAGCATTTT

d_gene: -
abundance: once
j_gene: TRBJ1-1
v_gene: TRBV14
CDR3aa: CASSQAQTTGAFF
CDR3nt: TGTGCCAGCAGCCAAGCCCAGACTACAGGAGCTTTCTTT

d_gene: -
abundance: -
j_gene: TRBJ2-7
v_gene: TRBV18
CDR3aa: CASSPLGIGTYEQYF
CDR3nt: TGTGCCAGCTCACCACTCGGGATTGGGACCTACGAGCAGTACTTC

d_gene: TRBD2
abundance: -
j_gene: TRBJ2-7
v_gene: TRBV7-3
CDR3aa: CASSAGTNSYEQYF
CDR3nt: TGTGCCAGCAGCGCCGGGACTAACTCCTACGAGCAGTACTTC

d_gene: TRBD1
abundance: -
j_gene: TRBJ1-6
v_gene: TRBV2
CDR3aa: CASLTGQGSSPLHF
CDR3nt: TGTGCCAGCTTGACGGGACAGGGGAGTTCACCCCTCCACTTT

d_gene: TRBD2
abundance: -
j_gene: TRBJ2-2
v_gene: TRBV3-1/TRBV3-2
CDR3aa: CASSQVERGLSTGELFF
CDR3nt: TGTGCCAGCAGCCAAGTCGAGAGGGGACTAAGCACCGGGGAGCTGTTTTTT

d_gene: TRBD2
abundance: -
j_gene: TRBJ2-3
v_gene: TRBV9
CDR3aa: CASSVGLAGGDTQYF
CDR3nt: TGTGCCAGCAGCGTAGGACTAGCGGGAGGCGATACGCAGTATTTT

d_gene: -
abundance: -
j_gene: TRBJ1-1
v_gene: TRBV5-6
CDR3aa: CASSPDGGAMNTEAFF
CDR3nt: TGTGCCAGCAGCCCCGATGGGGGGGCAATGAACACTGAAGCTTTCTTT